This entry concerns a single T cell receptor beta chain. No cognate antigen has been identified for it. The input lacks base qualities; no much larger clone sits a single base away. The data stem from a study of CD8 T cells in ankylosing spondylitis (dated by TCRdb to 2016 to 2017). Regarding the study in general: To find TCR variants linked to disease, the study profiled T cell receptor beta repertoires in ankylosing spondylitis patients and healthy donors. Peripheral blood samples were taken, and synovial fluid was additionally collected from ankylosing spondylitis patients. The whole study cohort included roughly 110 healthy donors and 25 ankylosing spondylitis patients.

Its CDR3 holds 18 amino acids, cysteine through phenylalanine. Just the 54-base CDR3 DNA is kept, in frame starting at base 1. Between the V and J ends, shortened by 11 bases and 3 bases respectively, the junction contains 32 bases. The germline V gene sets CDR1 to ENHRY and CDR2 to SYGVKD. Broader findings and caveats from the paper: Some motif variants were previously reported in synovial fluid and blood of reactive arthritis patients, suggesting common disease-initiation mechanisms. A TCR beta motif of fewer than 10 highly homologous amino acid variants appeared characteristic of blood from ankylosing spondylitis patients. The disease-linked clones were reported as significantly enriched in matched synovial fluid samples from ankylosing spondylitis patients. In peripheral blood, the disease-linked clones were found at relatively low frequencies and had a CD8+ phenotype.

Synovial fluid samples were matched to blood samples from the same ankylosing spondylitis patients. These reads were obtained on an Illumina HiSeq 2500. Quantitative 5'-RACE with molecular barcodes was used to prepare TCR beta libraries. Per the original workflow: To identify disease-linked TCR variants, a new computational method was used, one built on a probabilistic model of VDJ rearrangement. TCRdb reprocessed the public reads (quality trimming at Q25 with fastp, clone calling with MiXCR) and kept in-frame beta chains. Entries are consolidated by CDR3 protein sequence, retaining the most common genes and DNA. The V and J calls were determined by TCRdb, not by the authors. The sample contains approximately 140,000 distinct CDR3 sequences, approximately 44% of them found a single time. Of the sample, roughly 15% is held by the ten largest clones.

The chain employs TRBV10-3 and TRBJ2-7; no D gene is confidently identified. The receptor was isolated from a male donor with ankylosing spondylitis. Sequencing was performed on synovial fluid, either unsorted or a sorted T cell fraction (not recorded which). This receptor carries the CDR3 CAARPSSPRRLLYYEQYF. The sequence in DNA is TGTGCCGCGCGTCCTAGTTCCCCACGAAGACTCCTTTACTACGAGCAGTACTTC.